This TCR beta chain stems from a study of cytomegalovirus exposure and HLA in healthy donors. CDR3 length equals 16 residues. In germline, CDR1 is SGHNT, CDR2 YYREEE (reference sequence). V shed 2 bases, J shed 5 bases, and the junction held 12 bases outside the gene matches. To note about this clone: Antigen: not known.

It was with 60 Vbeta and 13 Jbeta primers that the PCR ran. Clones were read by immunoSEQ multiplex PCR, and TCRdb kept only the in-frame ones, dropping some. The sample records about 35,000 clones, 70% to 80% being singletons. The study, taken as a whole, reports: Roughly even sequencing depth across donors was the assumption behind the presence/absence analyses.

The sequenced sample consisted of PBMCs. The receptor's source is a woman under 40 in good health and CMV-seropositive. This rearrangement joins TRBV5-4 to TRBJ1-1; 7 bases line up with TRBD1. In DNA, the CDR3 is TGTGCCAGCAGCTTCAGGGGGGCTGGGGTAGGGACTGAAGCTTTCTTT. Translated, it gives CASSFRGAGVGTEAFF.